This TCR beta chain was sequenced for a study of identical twins. Study-level findings and limits: Within cord blood, abundant beta clonotypes carried fewer insertions, but memory repertoires showed no such trend.

This clonotype showed up just a few times. Antigen unknown. TCRdb processed the 5' RACE reads anew with MiXCR; each CDR3 protein has one entry. The table has fewer than 650,000 distinct CDR3 sequences, around 9.6% seen once. This same sample was also taken into another study, of yellow fever vaccine responses in identical twins. That publication notes: In identical twins, vaccine T cell responses appeared partly shared and partly individual.

Sequenced input: PBMCs. This TCR was recovered from a woman aged 18-29 years in good health.

Here the CDR3 reads CASRGERDYGYTF. The DNA of the CDR3 is TGTGCCAGCAGGGGGGAAAGGGACTATGGCTACACCTTC. The rearrangement links TRBV12-3 or TRBV12-4 to TRBJ1-2; perhaps TRBD1 as D (5 bases). The CDR3 has 13 residues. V was cut by 6 bases and J by 3 bases, with 11 bases left in between.